The 11 T cell receptor beta chains presented below share a single source sample, sequenced in a study of cytomegalovirus exposure and HLA in healthy donors. The PCR used 60 Vbeta and 13 Jbeta primers. Repertoires were generated with immunoSEQ multiplex PCR, while TCRdb's copy carries only in-frame clones and drops some. The sample has about 120,000 clones; 60% to 80% are singletons. The sequenced sample consisted of PBMCs. These receptors were collected from a woman between 50 and 59 years old in good health and CMV-seronegative.

A word on this clone: A much larger clone differs from this one at a single base, so this may be a read error. The chain recombines TRBV11-2 with TRBJ1-2, with 9 bases that match TRBD1. The CDR3 is 13 amino acids. Germline-derived CDR1 and CDR2 are SGHAT and FQNNGV. The V segment lost 5 bases and the J segment 3 bases; nucleotides outside the gene matches: 1. The CDR3 loop reads CASSRDRDYGYTF. CDR3 coding DNA: TGTGCCAGCAGCCGGGACAGGGACTATGGCTACACCTTC.

This clone turned up a few times. The V and J genes are TRBV28 and TRBJ2-5; 8 bases fit TRBD2. Germline CDR1 MDHEN, CDR2 SYDVKM. The CDR3 spans 14 residues. The V and J ends lost 6 bases and 6 bases, in that order; junction bases with no gene match: 9. The CDR3 reads CASRTYGLAQTQYF. The CDR3 coding sequence is TGTGCCAGCAGGACCTACGGACTAGCTCAGACCCAGTACTTC.

This clone showed up just once. This sequence joins TRBV28 and TRBJ1-3, with D possibly matching TRBD1 (5 bases). Germline CDR1 reads MDHEN; CDR2 reads SYDVKM. The CDR3 contains 15 residues. The V end lost 5 bases, the J end lost 1 base, and 12 bases lay between the germline ends. The CDR3 region has the DNA TGTGCCAGCAGTCTGACACAGGTTTCTGGAAACACCATATATTTT. Translated: CASSLTQVSGNTIYF.

To note about this clone: This sample also contains other DNA sequences that code for the same CDR3. J is TRBJ1-1 and V is TRBV5-6; 8 nucleotides line up with TRBD1. Unmatched junction bases numbered 15, after V lost 4 bases and J lost 7 bases. This CDR3 spans 16 amino acids. In germline, CDR1 is SGHDT, CDR2 YYEEEE. CDR3 bases: TGTGCCAGCAGCCGACTAATTCAAACAGGGGGTATTGAAGCTTTCTTT. Translating gives CASSRLIQTGGIEAFF.

The rearrangement uses TRBV9 and TRBJ2-7, with D perhaps TRBD1 (6 bases). The CDR3 has 15 residues. Trimming took off 0 bases at V and 3 bases at J, with 13 bases between the two ends. Germline assignment: CDR1 SGDLS and CDR2 YYNGEE. The CDR3 loop is CASSVGSGQNYEQYF. The CDR3, as DNA: TGTGCCAGCAGCGTAGGGTCTGGACAGAACTACGAGCAGTACTTC.

This rearrangement joins TRBV6-1 to TRBJ2-7; 12 nucleotides line up with TRBD2. CDR3 length: 14 residues. Germline CDR1 and CDR2: MNHNS and SASEGT. Losses at the gene ends were 8 bases for V and 4 bases for J; bases not matched to a gene: 6. In nucleotides, the CDR3 is TGTGCCAGCTGCCCAGGACTAGCGGGGTACGAGCAGTACTTC. Translated, it gives CASCPGLAGYEQYF.

This clone was seen a handful of times. The chain employs TRBV28 and TRBJ2-7; 10 nucleotides match TRBD2. CDR1 is MDHEN, CDR2 SYDVKM, per germline. The CDR3 totals 15 residues. V lost 3 bases to trimming and J lost 3 bases; unmatched junction nucleotides: 5. The CDR3 reads CASSFNSGRLYEQYF. The CDR3 region has the DNA TGTGCCAGCAGTTTTAATAGCGGGAGGCTCTACGAGCAGTACTTC.

DNA for the CDR3: TGTGCCAGCAGCCCCGGGACTACCATATACAATGAGCAGTTCTTC. Its translation is CASSPGTTIYNEQFF. The chain uses TRBV5-4 and TRBJ2-1, with 7 bases fitting TRBD2. Germline CDR1 reads SGHNT; CDR2 reads YYREEE (reference sequence). J was trimmed by 4 bases and V by 4 bases; bases with no gene match: 8. This CDR3 contains 15 residues.

The CDR3 here is CASSLEAGTYEQYF. The CDR3 DNA reads TGTGCCAGCAGTCTGGAGGCCGGGACCTACGAGCAGTACTTC. The chain links TRBV5-8 to TRBJ2-7; D perhaps matches TRBD2 (5 bases). The germline V gene encodes CDR1 SGHTS and CDR2 YDEGEE. V lost 5 bases to trimming and J lost 2 bases, with 14 bases between them. This CDR3 is built from 14 residues. Combining the CDR3 with reference TRBV5-8 and TRBJ2-7 gives the whole variable domain EAGVTQSPTHLIKTRGQQATLRCSPISGHTSVYWYQQALGLGLQFLLWYDEGEERNRGNFPPRFSGRQFPNYSSELNVNALELEDSALYLCASSLEAGTYEQYFGPGTRLTVT.

The rearrangement joins TRBV5-6 to TRBJ1-1, with D perhaps matching TRBD1 (5 bases). V was pared by 4 bases and J by 0 bases, with 13 bases between. This CDR3 has 15 residues. Germline CDR1 SGHDT, CDR2 YYEEEE. CDR3 DNA: TGTGCCAGCAGCGCGCTTATCAGGGTGAACACTGAAGCTTTCTTT. Translation: CASSALIRVNTEAFF.

The CDR3 here is CASSHGLAGAEQYF. The CDR3 nucleotides are TGTGCCAGCAGTCATGGACTAGCGGGAGCCGAGCAGTACTTC. The chain employs TRBV6-6 and TRBJ2-7, with TRBD2 identical over 13 bases. CDR3 length: 14 amino acids. Per germline, CDR1 MNHNY and CDR2 SVGAGI (reference sequence). Germline trimming cut 5 bases from V and 6 bases from J; bases unmatched to any gene: 4.